This T cell receptor beta chain stems from a study of CD8 T cells in ankylosing spondylitis. For this clonotype: The target antigen is unknown.

Libraries of TCR beta came from quantitative 5'-RACE with molecular barcodes. TCRdb reanalysed the 5' RACE reads using MiXCR and keeps one entry per CDR3 protein. Among approximately 400,000 distinct CDR3 sequences listed, about a sixth were seen once. Findings of the study overall: A TCR beta motif of roughly eight highly homologous variants seemed to mark ankylosing spondylitis blood.

The TCR originated in a male donor with ankylosing spondylitis. The sample was blood, either unsorted or a sorted T cell fraction (not recorded which).

The CDR3 DNA follows: TGTGCCAGCAGACTAGACAGGGAGTCTGGCTACACCTTC. It is translated as CASRLDRESGYTF. The gene calls are TRBV2 and TRBJ1-2; 7 bases map to TRBD1. Germline values: CDR1 SNHLY, CDR2 FYNNEI. Trimming removed 6 bases from V and 7 bases from J; junction bases left unmatched: 8. The CDR3 totals 13 residues.